This passage covers 12 T cell receptor beta chains from one sample sequenced in a study of cytomegalovirus exposure and HLA in healthy donors. The study ran its PCR with 60 Vbeta and 13 Jbeta primers. Only in-frame clones appear in the TCRdb table, and some are missing; sequencing was by immunoSEQ multiplex PCR. The sample shows around 92,000 clones, roughly 79% of them seen only once. What was sequenced was PBMCs. All receptors come from a female donor in good health and CMV-seropositive.

V gene TRBV29-1 combines with J gene TRBJ1-1, with D tentatively TRBD1 (6 bases). The germline CDR1 and CDR2 sequences are SQVTM and ANQGSEA. The ends were cut back, 4 bases at V and 2 bases at J, with 14 bases in the middle. The CDR3 consists of 14 residues. The CDR3 loop reads CSVALRTANTEAFF. CDR3 DNA sequence: TGCAGCGTTGCCTTAAGGACAGCCAACACTGAAGCTTTCTTT.

The rearrangement links TRBV25-1 to TRBJ2-3, with TRBD2 as a possible D gene (6 bases). The germline V gene encodes CDR1 MGHDK and CDR2 SYGVNS. The V gene lost 8 bases and the J gene lost 0 bases, with 15 bases spanning the gap. The CDR3 consists of 15 residues. The chain's CDR3 is CASASPGTSTDTQYF. CDR3 sequence (DNA): TGTGCCAGCGCATCCCCCGGGACTAGCACAGATACGCAGTATTTT.

The chain uses TRBV5-1 and TRBJ1-6, with D possibly matching TRBD1 (5 bases). The germline V gene encodes CDR1 SGHRS and CDR2 YFSETQ. The V end lost 0 bases, the J end lost 10 bases, and 11 bases lay between the germline ends. The CDR3 sequence is 14 residues long. The CDR3 loop is CASSLVGGESPLHF. For the CDR3, the DNA is TGCGCCAGCAGCTTGGTGGGAGGGGAATCACCCCTCCACTTT. The full variable domain, rest sourced from reference TRBV5-1 and TRBJ1-6, is KAGVTQTPRYLIKTRGQQVTLSCSPISGHRSVSWYQQTPGQGLQFLFEYFSETQRNKGNFPGRFSGRQFSNSRSEMNVSTLELGDSALYLCASSLVGGESPLHFGNGTRLTVT.

This sequence joins TRBV5-1 and TRBJ2-1, with 9 bases that match TRBD1. Germline V gives CDR1 SGHRS, CDR2 YFSETQ. The junction had 6 bases not matched to a gene; V was cut back by 4 bases and J by 4 bases. This CDR3 has 15 amino acids. The DNA of the CDR3 is TGCGCCAGCAGCGGGGGACAGGGATCATACAATGAGCAGTTCTTC. Translating gives CASSGGQGSYNEQFF.

This clone occurred once. This chain joins TRBV2 and TRBJ2-1; TRBD1 might be the D (6 bases). Trimming removed 8 bases at V and 3 bases at J, with 11 bases between. The CDR3 is made up of 13 amino acids. CDR1 SNHLY and CDR2 FYNNEI come from the germline V gene. CDR3: CASSRGYYNEQFF. CDR3 bases: TGTGCCAGCTCTAGGGGGTACTACAATGAGCAGTTCTTC.

This chain joins TRBV7-2 and TRBJ2-1, with TRBD2 matching over 9 bases. The CDR3 extends over 17 amino acids. CDR1 and CDR2 from the germline V gene are SGHTA and FQGNSA. V shed 3 bases, J shed 10 bases, and the junction held 16 bases outside the gene matches. The CDR3 reads CASSLGWGVAGVEEQFF. As DNA, the CDR3 is TGTGCCAGCAGCTTGGGGTGGGGGGTAGCGGGGGTTGAGGAGCAGTTCTTC. The whole variable domain, remainder taken from reference TRBV7-2 and TRBJ2-1, is GAGVSQSPSNKVTEKGKDVELRCDPISGHTALYWYRQSLGQGLEFLIYFQGNSAPDKSGLPSDRFSAERTGGSVSTLTIQRTQQEDSAVYLCASSLGWGVAGVEEQFFGPGTRLTVL.

V and J are TRBV4-2 and TRBJ2-2, with TRBD1 as a possible D gene (6 bases). V lost 0 bases and J lost 6, with 11 bases in between. Germline lookup yields CDR1 LGHNA and CDR2 YNFKEQ. The CDR3 totals 15 residues. In nucleotides, the CDR3 is TGTGCCAGCAGCCAAGAGAGGAGACAGGCCGGGGAGCTGTTTTTT. Residues: CASSQERRQAGELFF.

As regards this clone: The sample has other DNA sequences that encode this CDR3 too. The chain joins TRBV5-1 to TRBJ2-2, with TRBD1 identical over 8 bases. Trimming removed 2 bases from V and 1 base from J; junction bases left unmatched: 1. The CDR3 has 15 amino acids. Germline-derived CDR1 and CDR2 are SGHRS and YFSETQ. The CDR3 coding sequence is TGCGCCAGCAGCTTTGGACAGGGGAACACCGGGGAGCTGTTTTTT. Translating it yields CASSFGQGNTGELFF.

Comment on this clone: One end of the junction is discordant with germline, which a read error may explain. The rearrangement uses TRBV7-7 and TRBJ2-5, with 8 bases lining up with TRBD1. The CDR3 consists of 14 residues. Germline V gives CDR1 SSHAT, CDR2 FNYEAQ (reference sequence). CDR3 protein: CASSLAGGVETQYF. DNA for the CDR3: TGTGCTAGCAGCCTCGCAGGGGGCGTGGAGACCCAGTACTTC.

The rearrangement uses TRBV5-1 and TRBJ2-1; D may be TRBD1 (6 bases). The CDR3 is 15 amino acids. Trimming took 3 bases from V and 2 from J, leaving 12 bases between them. Germline V gene data show CDR1 as SGHRS and CDR2 as YFSETQ. The CDR3 bases are TGCGCCAGCAGCTCTCAGGGGTCCCCCTACAATGAGCAGTTCTTC. This codes for CASSSQGSPYNEQFF.

The chain employs TRBV7-8 and TRBJ2-2, with 10 nucleotides matching TRBD2. J gave up 4 bases and V 1 base, and 3 bases lay outside the gene matches. Germline CDR1 reads SGHVS; CDR2 reads FQNEAQ. The CDR3 runs to 16 residues. DNA of the CDR3: TGTGCCAGCAGCTTAGGTCTAGCGGGAGTCACCGGGGAGCTGTTTTTT. Residues: CASSLGLAGVTGELFF.

The chain uses TRBV29-1 and TRBJ2-1; 8 bases line up with TRBD2. V lost 7 bases, J lost 7 bases, and 12 bases stayed unmatched. This CDR3 is built from 14 residues. CDR1 and CDR2 (germline): SQVTM, ANQGSEA. Here the CDR3 DNA reads TGCAGCGCCGATGGCGGGGGGCGCATAAATGAGCAGTTCTTC. Translating it yields CSADGGGRINEQFF.